This T cell receptor beta chain was identified in a study of persistence of HIV-infected CD4 T cells (dated by TCRdb to 2018 to 2021). The study in broad terms: The median time participants had been on suppressive ART was 7 to 9 years. Peripheral blood samples of up to about 180 mL were obtained at multiple time points, with the exception of two participants, for whom leukapheresis was performed at a single time point. For the TCR cluster analysis across participants, roughly eight participants were included for CMV and six or seven participants for Gag. The study isolated CMV- and HIV-1 Gag-responding CD4+ T cells from ART-treated individuals to examine antigen-driven clonal expansion of HIV-1-infected cells. The clonality of all cells in each sorted population was assessed by TCRbeta sequencing, whereas the clonality of infected cells was assessed by proviral sequencing. Anti-CD3/anti-CD28 stimulation activated a higher proportion of cells, with a lower memory fraction, than antigen stimulation.

Study-wide findings and limitations: Bulk TCR analyses could not be restricted to the rare CMV-responding cells that actually carried HIV-1 proviruses. TCRbeta richness in CMV- and Gag-responding cells was significantly lower than in anti-CD3/anti-CD28-responding cells; CMV-responding cells had higher oligoclonality than CD3/CD28-stimulated and Gag-responding cells. Within the same sorted populations, how oligoclonal the TCRs were correlated with how oligoclonal the proviruses were. Only a small number of individuals took part in the study, and the range of antigens tested was limited. Antigen-responding cells were enriched for expanded CDR3beta sequences that were degenerate, which suggests that CD4+ responses to CMV and Gag underwent convergent selection.

The germline V gene (reference sequence) supplies CDR1 DFQATT and CDR2 SNEGSKA. The CDR3, from cysteine to phenylalanine, totals 11 residues. The kept DNA is CDR3 alone, 33 bases in frame from the first base. The immunoSEQ hsTCRB assay version 4 in survey mode was used to sequence TCRbeta repertoires from genomic DNA. For TCRbeta sequencing, genomic DNA was diluted to roughly 10 ng/uL, with up to roughly 1 ug used per sample. The authors' analysis ran thus. TCRbeta data analysis was done in ImmunoSeq Analyzer 3.0, and diversity was calculated on productive nucleotide rearrangements. Using the Immunarch R package, lower-bound TCR diversity was estimated with the improved Chao index and clonality was estimated with the Gini coefficient. When different nucleotide rearrangements encoded the same CDR3beta amino acid sequence, each rearrangement was treated as a distinct clonotype. TCRbeta sequences significantly enriched in antigen-responding cells relative to anti-CD3/anti-CD28-activated cells were identified by differential abundance analysis. TCRs were clustered by predicted peptide-MHC specificity with GLIPH2, both within individual participants and across merged participant data sets. TCRdb obtained this table from immuneACCESS and retained in-frame rearrangements with V and J assigned. These tables miss some clones; where compared with another copy, unresolved V genes account for less than half of the shortfall, and the remainder is unexplained. That table supplies the V and J calls and clone size; D and trimming were determined from the DNA. The sample table holds 40,000 or so clones, of which roughly nine tenths were seen once. 0.47% of the sample belongs to the ten largest clones.

This specimen's treatment or condition label, per the study, means: suppressive antiretroviral therapy. Cells were stimulated with anti-CD3/anti-CD28 magnetic beads as a nonspecific positive control representing the CD4+ T cell repertoire. Responding CD4+ T cells were sorted on the basis of upregulation of both CD40 ligand and CD69. Participants were HIV-1-infected adults who started suppressive ART during chronic infection. For at least 4 years, participants had undetectable plasma HIV-1 RNA, below 50 copies/mL. To be included, a participant needed positive CMV serology and a CD4+ T cell count above 400 cells/uL. Before stimulation, PBMCs were isolated using density centrifugation and then depleted of CD8+ T cells. For roughly 19 hours, CD8-depleted PBMCs were stimulated with anti-CD28/CD49d costimulation, a CD40-blocking antibody, and enfuvirtide, which was added to prevent new infections. Cells were sorted on a Beckman Coulter MoFlo Legacy or XDP sorter, with propidium iodide excluding dead cells. For samples with more than one million cells, genomic DNA was extracted with the QIAamp DNA Mini Kit, and for all other samples the Quick-DNA Microprep Kit was used.

A word on this clone: Its cognate antigen has yet to be identified. Base qualities were left out, and no much larger clone turns up one base away.

The specimen comprised CD4+ T cells sorted from PBMCs after approximately 19-hour stimulation, sampled from a patient who received antiretroviral therapy. In the paper's terms, the cell subset or site label means: CD40L+CD69+ CD4 T cells responding to anti-CD3/anti-CD28 beads, representing the overall repertoire. This clonotype was sampled from an adult woman with HIV who was CMV-seropositive. The chain couples TRBV20-1 to TRBJ1-2, with TRBD1 as a weak D call on 6 bases. The nucleotide sequence reads TGCAGACAGGGCTCTAGGGATGGCTACACCTTC. This codes for CRQGSRDGYTF.